The clone carrying this T cell receptor beta chain was seen a few times. As yet, its antigen is unknown. Researchers generated TCR beta cDNA from approximately 0.55 ug of total RNA, relying on a constant-region primer. ARM-PCR, slightly modified, supplied the TCR beta libraries through three nested multiplex PCR rounds. Two initial PCR rounds of roughly 10 cycles each paired TRBV1-TRBV30 forward primers with a C-beta reverse primer. TCRdb redid the calling of the multiplex PCR reads with MiXCR, one entry per CDR3 protein. The repertoire has 300,000 to 350,000 distinct CDR3 sequences, around three fifths of them found once; the top ten carry 5% to 6.5%. RNA isolated from unsorted whole blood supplied the blood RNA, with germline DNA also extracted. Patients were chronically HBV-infected and treatment-naive. This record comes from a study of tumor-infiltrating lymphocytes in primary liver carcinoma. Study-wide context: Cases comprised patients with primary liver carcinoma who received surgical resection. The tumors ranged from roughly 4 to 11 cm across and fell within stage T1-T3 N0M0. Study-level results: No comparison of CD4+ and CD8+ repertoires was made, since the samples were bulk unsorted.

The CDR3 has 15 amino acids. Germline loops: CDR1 MNHNS, CDR2 SASEGT. Trimming removed 8 bases from V and 3 bases from J, with 20 bases in between. This rearrangement joins TRBV6-1 to TRBJ2-7; D not resolved. This clonotype originated in a man aged 35 to 55 with primary liver carcinoma and hepatitis B virus infection. Sequencing used peripheral blood. CDR3 sequence reads: CASPDEKGFVYEQYF. In DNA form, the CDR3 reads TGTGCCAGCCCGGACGAAAAGGGTTTCGTCTACGAGCAGTACTTC.